Listed below are T cell receptor beta chains from one sample, sequenced in a study of cytomegalovirus exposure and HLA in healthy donors. TCRdb's table, derived via immunoSEQ multiplex PCR, lists solely in-frame clones and lacks some. In all, the sample yields about 200,000 clones. Sequenced sample: PBMCs. Receptors were obtained from a man aged 25-40 years in good health and CMV-seronegative. CDR3s include the opening cysteine and the closing phenylalanine or tryptophan. Fields, in order: CDR3 length, J gene, D gene, V gene, CDR3 DNA, CDR3 protein. D genes are given only for firm matches.

CDR3 length: 15; J gene: TRBJ2-2; D gene: .; V gene: TRBV2; CDR3 DNA: TGTGCCAGGAGGGACCCCGGAGGGTATACCGGGGAGCTGTTTTTT; CDR3 protein: CARRDPGGYTGELFF
CDR3 length: 14; J gene: TRBJ2-7; D gene: .; V gene: TRBV9; CDR3 DNA: TGTGCCAGCAGCGTCGGACACACCTCCTACGAGCAGTACTTC; CDR3 protein: CASSVGHTSYEQYF
CDR3 length: 12; J gene: TRBJ2-1; D gene: TRBD2; V gene: TRBV5-1; CDR3 DNA: TGCGCCAGCCGCCCAGGGAGCGGGGTCTTGTTCTTC; CDR3 protein: CASRPGSGVLFF
CDR3 length: 16; J gene: TRBJ2-2; D gene: .; V gene: TRBV10-3; CDR3 DNA: TGTGCCATCAGTGAATCCGGGAACCTACGGGGCGGGGAGCTGTTTTTT; CDR3 protein: CAISESGNLRGGELFF
CDR3 length: 15; J gene: TRBJ2-3; D gene: TRBD2; V gene: TRBV11-2; CDR3 DNA: TGTGCCAGCAGCTTCACTAGCGGACACACAGATACGCAGTATTTT; CDR3 protein: CASSFTSGHTDTQYF
CDR3 length: 12; J gene: TRBJ2-7; D gene: TRBD1; V gene: TRBV5-1; CDR3 DNA: TGCGCCAGCAGCTCGACAGGGGACGAGCAGTACTTC; CDR3 protein: CASSSTGDEQYF
CDR3 length: 16; J gene: TRBJ2-3; D gene: TRBD2; V gene: TRBV28; CDR3 DNA: TGTGCCAGCAGCCCCGGGGGGGAGAGGGGGGCCGATACGCAGTATTTT; CDR3 protein: CASSPGGERGADTQYF
CDR3 length: 14; J gene: TRBJ1-1; D gene: TRBD1; V gene: TRBV9; CDR3 DNA: TGTGCCAGCTCTAAGACAGGGGGTACATATGAAGCTTTCTTT; CDR3 protein: CASSKTGGTYEAFF
CDR3 length: 17; J gene: TRBJ1-5; D gene: .; V gene: TRBV2; CDR3 DNA: TGTGCCAGCAGTGAAACAGGCAGGGCCTATAGCAATCAGCCCCAGCATTTT; CDR3 protein: CASSETGRAYSNQPQHF
CDR3 length: 16; J gene: TRBJ2-1; D gene: TRBD2; V gene: TRBV6-6; CDR3 DNA: TGTGCCAGCAGCTCAAAGAAAGCGGGAGGCGCCCATGAGCAGTTCTTC; CDR3 protein: CASSSKKAGGAHEQFF
CDR3 length: 13; J gene: TRBJ1-1; D gene: .; V gene: TRBV25-1; CDR3 DNA: TGTGCCAGCAGTCCCAGGCAGAACACTGAAGCTTTCTTT; CDR3 protein: CASSPRQNTEAFF
CDR3 length: 14; J gene: TRBJ1-2; D gene: .; V gene: TRBV5-4; CDR3 DNA: TGTGCCAGCAACTTGGGGGGTCCGGGGTTTGGCTACACCTTC; CDR3 protein: CASNLGGPGFGYTF
CDR3 length: 13; J gene: TRBJ1-4; D gene: .; V gene: TRBV6-1; CDR3 DNA: TGTGCGGGGGGGAGTTTTCCAAATGAAAAACTGTTTTTT; CDR3 protein: CAGGSFPNEKLFF
CDR3 length: 13; J gene: TRBJ2-3; D gene: .; V gene: TRBV6-5; CDR3 DNA: TGTGCCAGCAGGACCTCTGGCACAGATACGCAGTGTTTT; CDR3 protein: CASRTSGTDTQCF
CDR3 length: 15; J gene: TRBJ1-3; D gene: TRBD1; V gene: TRBV11-2; CDR3 DNA: TGTGCCAGCAGCACGGGACAGGGGGCTGGAAACACCATATATTTT; CDR3 protein: CASSTGQGAGNTIYF
CDR3 length: 15; J gene: TRBJ2-1; D gene: .; V gene: TRBV30; CDR3 DNA: TGTGCCTGGAGGGGCGGACAGAGCTCCTACAATGAGCAGTTCTTC; CDR3 protein: CAWRGGQSSYNEQFF
CDR3 length: 15; J gene: TRBJ1-5; D gene: TRBD1; V gene: TRBV19; CDR3 DNA: TGTGCCAGTAGTGCAACAGGGGAATGGACTCAGCCCCAGCATTTT; CDR3 protein: CASSATGEWTQPQHF
CDR3 length: 15; J gene: TRBJ1-2; D gene: .; V gene: TRBV5-4; CDR3 DNA: TGTGCCAGCAGCTTGGAGTCAGGGCCTAACTATGGCTACACCTTC; CDR3 protein: CASSLESGPNYGYTF
CDR3 length: 15; J gene: TRBJ1-4; D gene: .; V gene: TRBV19; CDR3 DNA: TGTGCCAGTACCCTTAGAAGGGGTTTCGGTGAAAAACTGTTTTTT; CDR3 protein: CASTLRRGFGEKLFF
CDR3 length: 15; J gene: TRBJ1-4; D gene: .; V gene: TRBV7-7; CDR3 DNA: TGTGCCAGCTCTTTGGCGGGGAGTCCTACCGGAAAACTGTTTTTT; CDR3 protein: CASSLAGSPTGKLFF
CDR3 length: 16; J gene: TRBJ1-2; D gene: TRBD1; V gene: TRBV27; CDR3 DNA: TGTGCCAGCAGAACGGCGACAGGGCGGCCTAACTATGGCTACACCTTC; CDR3 protein: CASRTATGRPNYGYTF
CDR3 length: 12; J gene: TRBJ1-5; D gene: .; V gene: TRBV19; CDR3 DNA: TGTGCCACCGGGTCGTCGTGGGAGCCCCAGCATTTT; CDR3 protein: CATGSSWEPQHF
CDR3 length: 14; J gene: TRBJ2-2; D gene: .; V gene: TRBV7-9; CDR3 DNA: TGTGCCGCCTCGGGAACGACGAACACCGGGGAGCTGTTTTTT; CDR3 protein: CAASGTTNTGELFF
CDR3 length: 13; J gene: TRBJ2-7; D gene: .; V gene: TRBV19; CDR3 DNA: TGTGCCAGTAGTACCGTTACAGGGAGTGAGCAGTACTTC; CDR3 protein: CASSTVTGSEQYF
CDR3 length: 14; J gene: TRBJ2-5; D gene: .; V gene: TRBV7-6; CDR3 DNA: TGTGCCAGCAGCTTAGGAACGGCGGGGGAGACCCAGTACTTC; CDR3 protein: CASSLGTAGETQYF
CDR3 length: 13; J gene: TRBJ2-1; D gene: .; V gene: TRBV2; CDR3 DNA: TGTGCCACCACCTTAGGATCGGAAATGGGCAGGTTCTTC; CDR3 protein: CATTLGSEMGRFF